This T cell receptor (beta chain) was captured in a study of cytotoxic CD8 clonotypes in ibrutinib-treated CLL. Clones were read by immunoSEQ multiplex PCR, and TCRdb kept only the in-frame ones, dropping some. The sample has roughly 70,000 clones; 80% are singletons. There are 17 residues in the CDR3. Trimming stripped 1 base from V and 2 bases from J, with 17 bases between. Germline V CDR1 and CDR2: SEHNR, FQNEAQ (reference sequence). The chain combines TRBV7-9 with TRBJ2-5; D possibly corresponds to TRBD2 (5 bases). The TCR was taken from a human donor with chronic lymphocytic leukemia. Sequencing was performed on PBMCs, taken at disease progression, from a patient treated with ibrutinib. CDR3 bases: TGTGCCAGCAGCTTAGACGGGGTAATTCAGCAACAAGAGACCCAGTACTTC. Protein: CASSLDGVIQQQETQYF.